These 14 T cell receptor beta chains were all obtained from the same sample, sequenced in a study of cytomegalovirus exposure and HLA in healthy donors (dated by TCRdb to between 2016 and 2019). To prepare the library, the immunoSEQ multiplex PCR assay was applied. The multiplex PCR relied on a mix of 60 forward primers for TCR Vbeta segments and 13 reverse primers for TCR Jbeta segments. TCRdb holds this immuneACCESS table with in-frame rearrangements only. Some clones are missing; in checked studies, unresolved V genes explain under half, and the rest has no known cause. This sample is represented by 160,000 or so clones; under 85% of them were singletons. The top ten hold about 2.5% of the sample. The specimen was PBMCs. These receptors originate from a human donor in good health.

The chain links TRBV7-2 to TRBJ1-2; TRBD1 matches 8 bases. Germline-derived CDR1 and CDR2 are SGHTA and FQGNSA. Trimming removed 2 bases from V and 6 bases from J; junction bases left unmatched: 2. The CDR3 extends over 13 amino acids. This chain's CDR3 is CASSLSRGHGYTF. The CDR3 nucleotides are TGTGCCAGCAGCTTATCCAGGGGGCATGGCTACACCTTC.

The chain couples TRBV27 to TRBJ2-7; D is possibly TRBD1 (6 bases). Germline V CDR1 and CDR2: MNHEY, SMNVEV (reference sequence). CDR3 size: 12 residues. Trimming removed 6 bases at V and 6 bases at J, with 12 bases between. CDR3 in DNA: TGTGCCAGCAGCCTCCAGGGGAGCGAGCAGTACTTC. This gives the protein CASSLQGSEQYF.

The chain uses TRBV10-1 and TRBJ2-7, with D tentatively TRBD1 (6 bases). Germline lookup yields CDR1 WNHNN and CDR2 SYGVQD (reference sequence). This CDR3 is 14 amino acids long. With 3 bases removed from V and 3 bases from J, the gap between germline ends came to 12 bases. The CDR3 sequence is CASSDRGKGYEQYF. CDR3 nucleotide sequence: TGCGCCAGCAGTGACAGGGGAAAGGGCTACGAGCAGTACTTC.

This chain joins TRBV29-1 and TRBJ2-5; unclear D gene. The V and J ends lost 5 bases and 2 bases respectively, with 6 bases between them. Germline values: CDR1 SQVTM, CDR2 ANQGSEA. This CDR3 spans 11 amino acids. The chain's CDR3 is CSVLPQETQYF. The CDR3 bases are TGCAGCGTTCTCCCTCAAGAGACCCAGTACTTC.

CDR3 DNA sequence: TGTGCCAGCAGCTCAAATAGCGGGGCCTTGAACACCGGGGAGCTGTTTTTT. It is translated as CASSSNSGALNTGELFF. V and J are TRBV7-9 and TRBJ2-2; TRBD2 matches at 8 bases. Germline lookup yields CDR1 SEHNR and CDR2 FQNEAQ (reference sequence). The ends lost 4 bases at V and 1 base at J; junction bases unmatched: 8. The CDR3 runs to 17 residues. Variable domain in full (rest from reference TRBV7-9 and TRBJ2-2): DTGVSQNPRHKITKRGQNVTFRCDPISEHNRLYWYRQTLGQGPEFLTYFQNEAQLEKSRLLSDRFSAERPKGSFSTLEIQRTEQGDSAMYLCASSSNSGALNTGELFFGEGSRLTVL.

V and J are TRBV19 and TRBJ1-5; D perhaps matches TRBD1 (6 bases). The CDR3 loop spans 16 amino acids. Germline CDR1 is LNHDA and CDR2 is SQIVND (reference sequence). V was cut by 0 bases and J by 4 bases, with 13 bases left in between. CDR3 coding DNA: TGTGCCAGTAGTATAGAGGGGGCGCCGCGGAATCAGCCCCAGCATTTT. This gives the protein CASSIEGAPRNQPQHF.

Regarding this clone: Mismatch with germline at one junction end may stem from a read error. The chain uses TRBV5-5 and TRBJ2-7; possible D gene TRBD1, 5 bases. CDR1 and CDR2 (germline): SGHKS, YYEKEE (reference sequence). This CDR3 comprises 13 residues. The DNA of the CDR3 is TGTGCCGGCAGCTTGCCGACAGACTACGAGCAGTACTTC. It codes for CAGSLPTDYEQYF.

The gene calls are TRBV5-1 and TRBJ2-7, with D perhaps TRBD2 (6 bases). With 1 base removed from V and 1 base from J, the gap between germline ends came to 12 bases. The CDR3 sequence is 15 residues long. The germline V gene has CDR1 SGHRS and CDR2 YFSETQ. The CDR3 DNA follows: TGCGCCAGCAGCTTGTTCGCGGGGCCATCCTACGAGCAGTACTTC. It specifies CASSLFAGPSYEQYF.

V gene TRBV4-3 combines with J gene TRBJ1-2; 9 nucleotides match TRBD1. The germline CDR1 and CDR2 sequences are LGHNA and YSLEER. The CDR3 has 17 residues. V was clipped by 0 bases and J by 8 bases; unmatched bases: 13. The CDR3 sequence: CASSQDSGSTGGSGYTF. In DNA form, the CDR3 reads TGCGCCAGCAGCCAAGATTCGGGTAGTACAGGGGGCTCCGGCTACACCTTC.

V and J are TRBV12-5 and TRBJ1-5; no firm D call. V was clipped by 2 bases and J by 4 bases, with 15 bases between them. Germline V gene data show CDR1 as LGHNT and CDR2 as FRNRAP. CDR3 length: 16 amino acids. CDR3 bases: TGTGCTAGTGGTTTGCGTCTTGCGGGAAGGAATCAGCCCCAGCATTTT. Protein sequence: CASGLRLAGRNQPQHF.

This chain uses TRBV7-6 with TRBJ2-1; no firm D call. The ends were cut back, 5 bases at V and 10 bases at J, with 9 bases in the middle. Germline CDR1 is SGHVS and CDR2 is FNYEAQ. CDR3 length: 11 amino acids. The CDR3 DNA reads TGTGCCAGCAGCCGAAACAGAGAGCAGTTCTTC. Its protein product is CASSRNREQFF.

The chain employs TRBV7-2 and TRBJ2-7; 7 bases are a match to TRBD2. The CDR3 is 17 residues long. The J segment lost 0 bases and the V segment lost 4 bases, leaving 12 bases of the junction unmatched. CDR1 and CDR2 (germline): SGHTA, FQGNSA. The CDR3, as DNA: TGTGCCAGCAGCTCTGTCGGAGCGGGGCTAAGCTCCTACGAGCAGTACTTC. It codes for CASSSVGAGLSSYEQYF. The full variable domain, completed using reference TRBV7-2 and TRBJ2-7, is GAGVSQSPSNKVTEKGKDVELRCDPISGHTALYWYRQSLGQGLEFLIYFQGNSAPDKSGLPSDRFSAERTGGSVSTLTIQRTQQEDSAVYLCASSSVGAGLSSYEQYFGPGTRLTVT.

This clone was counted between two and nine times. V gene TRBV4-3 combines with J gene TRBJ2-2, with 9 bases matching TRBD2. CDR3 length equals 16 residues. Germline V gives CDR1 LGHNA, CDR2 YSLEER. The J segment lost 6 bases and the V segment lost 0 bases, leaving 5 bases of the junction unmatched. The CDR3 sequence: CASSQDGGGVAGELFF. CDR3 coding DNA: TGCGCCAGCAGCCAAGACGGCGGGGGGGTCGCCGGGGAGCTGTTTTTT.

This clone was detected only a few times. The CDR3 DNA reads TGTGCCAGCTCACCACGCGGGCCTGGAAACACCATATATTTT. It specifies CASSPRGPGNTIYF. This rearrangement joins TRBV18 to TRBJ1-3, with D uncertain. The V end was cut by 1 base, the J end by 2 bases, with 6 bases between. The CDR3 contains 14 residues. Germline values: CDR1 KGHSH, CDR2 LQKENI.